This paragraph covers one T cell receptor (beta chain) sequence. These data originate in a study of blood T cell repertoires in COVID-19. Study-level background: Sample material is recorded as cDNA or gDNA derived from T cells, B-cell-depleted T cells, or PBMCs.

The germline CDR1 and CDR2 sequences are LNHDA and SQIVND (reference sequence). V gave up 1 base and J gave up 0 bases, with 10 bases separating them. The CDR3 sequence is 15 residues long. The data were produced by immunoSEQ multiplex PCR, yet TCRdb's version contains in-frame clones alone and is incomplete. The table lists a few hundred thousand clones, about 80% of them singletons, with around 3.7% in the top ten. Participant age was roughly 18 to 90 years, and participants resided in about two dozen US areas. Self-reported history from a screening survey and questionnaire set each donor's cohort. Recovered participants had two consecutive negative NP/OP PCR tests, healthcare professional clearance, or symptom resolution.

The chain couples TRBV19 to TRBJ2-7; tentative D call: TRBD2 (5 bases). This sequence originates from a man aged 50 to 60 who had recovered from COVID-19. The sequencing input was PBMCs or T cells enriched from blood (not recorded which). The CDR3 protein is CASSIGGLYSYEQYF. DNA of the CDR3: TGTGCCAGTAGTATAGGCGGGCTGTACTCCTACGAGCAGTACTTC.